This T cell receptor beta chain was obtained from a study of human T cells and chemical hapten exposure. Whole-study context: Patients' scalps got diphenylcyclopropenone weekly throughout the approximately 23-week study.

At least ten counts were recorded for this clonotype. Looked up from germline, CDR1 is GTSNPN and CDR2 is SVGIG (reference sequence). The length of the CDR3 is 17 residues. V gave up 4 bases and J gave up 4 bases; unmatched junction bases: 13. Noted time point: patch test 3, about 24 weeks after DPC sensitization. Treatment reported: therapeutic diphenylcyclopropenone sensitization with weekly scalp DPC. TCRdb re-derived calls from the RACE reads in MiXCR, one entry per CDR3 protein. The data show 45,000 to 60,000 distinct CDR3 sequences, 12% seen once. The chain joins TRBV30 to TRBJ1-6; TRBD1 matches 7 bases. This receptor was obtained from a man between 25 and 39 years old with alopecia areata. Some clones in this sample may be carry-over from other donors' samples. The specimen comprised whole blood, sampled in connection with sensitization to the hapten diphenylcyclopropenone (DPC). CDR3 sequence: CAWNSARTGDYNSPLHF. CDR3 nucleotides: TGTGCCTGGAATTCCGCCCGGACAGGCGATTATAATTCACCCCTCCACTTT.